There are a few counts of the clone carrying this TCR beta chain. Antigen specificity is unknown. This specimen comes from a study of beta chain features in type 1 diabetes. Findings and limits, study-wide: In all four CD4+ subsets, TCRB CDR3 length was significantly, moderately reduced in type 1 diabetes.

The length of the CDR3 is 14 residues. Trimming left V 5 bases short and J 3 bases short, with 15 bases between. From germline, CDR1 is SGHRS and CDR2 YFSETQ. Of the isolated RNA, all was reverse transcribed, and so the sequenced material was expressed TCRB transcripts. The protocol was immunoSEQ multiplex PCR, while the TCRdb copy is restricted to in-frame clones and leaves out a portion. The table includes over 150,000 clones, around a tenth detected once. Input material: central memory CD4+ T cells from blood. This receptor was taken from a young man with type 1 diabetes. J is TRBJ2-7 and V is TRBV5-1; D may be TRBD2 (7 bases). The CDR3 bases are TGCGCCAGCAGACCAGAGGGGGGGAACTACGAGCAGTACTTC. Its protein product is CASRPEGGNYEQYF.